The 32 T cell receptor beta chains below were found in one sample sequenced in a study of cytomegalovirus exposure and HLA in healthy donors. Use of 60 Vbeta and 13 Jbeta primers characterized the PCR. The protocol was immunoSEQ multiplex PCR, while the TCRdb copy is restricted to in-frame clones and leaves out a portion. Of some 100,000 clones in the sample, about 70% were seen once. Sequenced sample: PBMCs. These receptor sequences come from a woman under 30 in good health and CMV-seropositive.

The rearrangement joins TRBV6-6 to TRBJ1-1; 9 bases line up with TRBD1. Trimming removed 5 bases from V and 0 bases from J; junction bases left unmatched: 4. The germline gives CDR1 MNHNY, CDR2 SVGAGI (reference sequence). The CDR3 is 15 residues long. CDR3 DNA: TGTGCCAGCAGTGAGTGGACAGGGGTGAACACTGAAGCTTTCTTT. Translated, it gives CASSEWTGVNTEAFF.

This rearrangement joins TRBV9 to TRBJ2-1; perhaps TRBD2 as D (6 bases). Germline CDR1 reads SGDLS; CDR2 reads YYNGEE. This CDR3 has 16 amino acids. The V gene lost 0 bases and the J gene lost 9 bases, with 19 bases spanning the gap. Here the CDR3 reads CASSVAGTGVGSEQFF. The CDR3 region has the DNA TGTGCCAGCAGCGTAGCGGGGACGGGAGTCGGTAGTGAGCAGTTCTTC.

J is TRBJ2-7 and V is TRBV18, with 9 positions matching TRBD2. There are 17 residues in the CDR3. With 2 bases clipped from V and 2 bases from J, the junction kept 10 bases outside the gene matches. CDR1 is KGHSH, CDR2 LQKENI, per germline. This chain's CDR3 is CASSPVVRLAGTYEQYF. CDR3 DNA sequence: TGTGCCAGCTCACCAGTGGTTAGGCTAGCGGGAACCTACGAGCAGTACTTC. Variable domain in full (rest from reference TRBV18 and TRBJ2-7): NAGVMQNPRHLVRRRGQEARLRCSPMKGHSHVYWYRQLPEEGLKFMVYLQKENIIDESGMPKERFSAEFPKEGPSILRIQQVVRGDSAAYFCASSPVVRLAGTYEQYFGPGTRLTVT.

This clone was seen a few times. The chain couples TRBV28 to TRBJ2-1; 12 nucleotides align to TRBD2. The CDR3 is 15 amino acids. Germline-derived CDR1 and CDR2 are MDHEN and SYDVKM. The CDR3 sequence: CETSGRSPLHNEQFF. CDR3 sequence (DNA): TGTGAAACTAGCGGGAGGAGCCCGCTACACAATGAGCAGTTCTTC.

The CDR3 sequence is CASRITGTDEQYF. In DNA, the CDR3 is TGTGCCAGCAGGATTACAGGGACCGACGAGCAGTACTTC. The chain is built from TRBV27 and TRBJ2-7; D is possibly TRBD1 (6 bases). V was shortened by 6 bases and J by 5 bases, with 14 bases between the two germline ends. CDR1 is MNHEY, CDR2 SMNVEV, per germline (reference sequence). The CDR3 is 13 amino acids.

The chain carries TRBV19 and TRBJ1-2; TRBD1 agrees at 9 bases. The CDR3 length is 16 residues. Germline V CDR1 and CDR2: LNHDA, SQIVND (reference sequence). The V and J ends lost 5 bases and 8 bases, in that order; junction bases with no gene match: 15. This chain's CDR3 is CASSASSGTGTIGYTF. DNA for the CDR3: TGTGCCAGTAGTGCCTCATCCGGGACAGGGACTATCGGCTACACCTTC.

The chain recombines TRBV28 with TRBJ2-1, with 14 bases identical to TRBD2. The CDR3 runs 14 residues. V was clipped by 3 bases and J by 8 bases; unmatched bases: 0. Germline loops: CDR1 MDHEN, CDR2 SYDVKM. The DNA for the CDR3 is TGTGCCAGCAGTTTGGGACTAGCGGGAGATGAGCAGTTCTTC. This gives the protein CASSLGLAGDEQFF.

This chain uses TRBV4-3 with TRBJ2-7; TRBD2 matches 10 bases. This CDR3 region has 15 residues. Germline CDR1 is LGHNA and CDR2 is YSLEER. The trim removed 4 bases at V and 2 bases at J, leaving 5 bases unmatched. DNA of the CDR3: TGCGCCAGCAGCCGAGGACTAGCGGCAGCCTACGAGCAGTACTTC. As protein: CASSRGLAAAYEQYF.

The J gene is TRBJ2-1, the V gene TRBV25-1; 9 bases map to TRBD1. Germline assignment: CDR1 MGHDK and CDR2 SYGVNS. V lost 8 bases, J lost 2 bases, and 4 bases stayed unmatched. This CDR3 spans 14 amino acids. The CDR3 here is CASVRTGAYNEQFF. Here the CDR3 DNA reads TGTGCCAGCGTACGGACAGGGGCCTACAATGAGCAGTTCTTC.

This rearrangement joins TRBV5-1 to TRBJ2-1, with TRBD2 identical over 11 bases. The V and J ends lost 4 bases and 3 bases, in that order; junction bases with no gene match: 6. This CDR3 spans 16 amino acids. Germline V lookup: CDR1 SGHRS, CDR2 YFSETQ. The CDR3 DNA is TGCGCCAGCAGCGTCGGACTAGCGGGTAACTACAATGAGCAGTTCTTC. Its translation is CASSVGLAGNYNEQFF. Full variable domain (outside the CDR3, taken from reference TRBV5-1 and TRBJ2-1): KAGVTQTPRYLIKTRGQQVTLSCSPISGHRSVSWYQQTPGQGLQFLFEYFSETQRNKGNFPGRFSGRQFSNSRSEMNVSTLELGDSALYLCASSVGLAGNYNEQFFGPGTRLTVL.

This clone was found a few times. CDR3 residues: CASSEQGYGYTF. CDR3 DNA sequence: TGTGCCAGCAGTGAACAGGGGTATGGCTACACCTTC. The chain combines TRBV28 with TRBJ1-2, with 7 bases lining up with TRBD1. V shed 5 bases and J 5 bases; nucleotides not matched to a gene: 2. The CDR3 runs to 12 residues. Germline V gene sequence: CDR1 MDHEN, CDR2 SYDVKM.

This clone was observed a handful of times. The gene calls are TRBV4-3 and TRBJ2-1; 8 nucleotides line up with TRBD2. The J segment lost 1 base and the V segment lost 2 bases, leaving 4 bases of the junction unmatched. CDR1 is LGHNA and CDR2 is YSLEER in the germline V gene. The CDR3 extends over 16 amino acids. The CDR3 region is CASSQILAGSYNEQFF. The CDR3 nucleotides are TGCGCCAGCAGCCAAATCCTAGCGGGTTCCTACAATGAGCAGTTCTTC.

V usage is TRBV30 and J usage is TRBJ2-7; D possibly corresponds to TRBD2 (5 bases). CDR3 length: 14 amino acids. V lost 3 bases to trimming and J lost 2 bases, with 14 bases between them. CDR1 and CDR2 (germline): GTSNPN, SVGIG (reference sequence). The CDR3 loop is CAWSHKPGTYEQYF. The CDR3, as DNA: TGTGCCTGGAGCCACAAACCCGGGACCTACGAGCAGTACTTC.

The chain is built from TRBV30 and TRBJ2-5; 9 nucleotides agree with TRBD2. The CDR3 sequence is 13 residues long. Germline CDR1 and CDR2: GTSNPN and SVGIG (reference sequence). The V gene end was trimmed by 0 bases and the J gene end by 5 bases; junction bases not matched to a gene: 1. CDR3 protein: CAWSVGLAETQYF. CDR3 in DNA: TGTGCCTGGAGTGTAGGACTAGCGGAGACCCAGTACTTC.

The CDR3 region is CASSSGYMNTEAFF. The CDR3 region has the DNA TGTGCCAGCAGCTCGGGGTACATGAACACTGAAGCTTTCTTT. The rearrangement joins TRBV7-9 to TRBJ1-1; D is ambiguous. CDR3 size: 14 residues. V was shortened by 4 bases and J by 0 bases, with 9 bases between the two germline ends. CDR1 and CDR2 from the germline V gene are SEHNR and FQNEAQ (reference sequence).

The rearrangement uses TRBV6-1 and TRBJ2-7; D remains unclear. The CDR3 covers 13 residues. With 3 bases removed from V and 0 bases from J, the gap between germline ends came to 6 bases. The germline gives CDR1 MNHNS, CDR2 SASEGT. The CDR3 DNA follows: TGTGCCAGCAGTGAGTACAACTCCTACGAGCAGTACTTC. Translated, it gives CASSEYNSYEQYF.

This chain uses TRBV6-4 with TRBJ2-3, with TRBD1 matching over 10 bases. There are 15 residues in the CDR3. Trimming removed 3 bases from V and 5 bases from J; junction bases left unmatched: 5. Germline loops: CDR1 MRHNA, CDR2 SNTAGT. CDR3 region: CASSETGGAGDTQYF. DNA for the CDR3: TGTGCCAGCAGTGAGACAGGGGGCGCGGGAGATACGCAGTATTTT.

CDR3 DNA: TGTGCCAGCAGTCCATTACTTAGCGGGAGGTTAAGTGAGCAGTTCTTC. This gives the protein CASSPLLSGRLSEQFF. The chain couples TRBV5-6 to TRBJ2-1, with 10 bases that match TRBD2. From germline, CDR1 is SGHDT and CDR2 YYEEEE. J was trimmed by 9 bases and V by 5 bases; bases with no gene match: 14. The CDR3 is 16 residues long.

As DNA, the CDR3 is TGTGCCAGCAGCCGAGCGGGACAGGGGGTGGCCGGGGAGCTGTTTTTT. Translated, it gives CASSRAGQGVAGELFF. The chain is built from TRBV7-3 and TRBJ2-2; TRBD1 aligns across 11 bases. Germline CDR1 reads SGHTA; CDR2 reads FQGTGA. Trimming at V came to 5 bases and at J to 6 bases, leaving 8 bases not matched to a gene. This CDR3 has 16 amino acids.

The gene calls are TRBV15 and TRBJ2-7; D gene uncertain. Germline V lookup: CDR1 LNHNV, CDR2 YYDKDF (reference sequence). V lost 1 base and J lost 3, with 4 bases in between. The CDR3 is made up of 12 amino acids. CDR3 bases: TGTGCCACCAGCAGAGCCAACTACGAGCAGTACTTC. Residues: CATSRANYEQYF.

The CDR3 protein is CASSPPRSRADEQFF. The CDR3 bases are TGTGCCAGCAGTCCCCCCCGGTCGAGGGCCGATGAGCAGTTCTTC. This chain links TRBV7-9 with TRBJ2-1; D may be TRBD2 (5 bases). CDR3 length: 15 amino acids. The ends were cut back, 6 bases at V and 8 bases at J, with 20 bases in the middle. CDR1 and CDR2 from the germline V gene are SEHNR and FQNEAQ (reference sequence).

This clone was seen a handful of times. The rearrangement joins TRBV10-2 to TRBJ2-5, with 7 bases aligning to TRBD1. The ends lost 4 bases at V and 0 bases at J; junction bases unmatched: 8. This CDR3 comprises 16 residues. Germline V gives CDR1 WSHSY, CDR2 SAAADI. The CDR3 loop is CASSGETGNNQETQYF. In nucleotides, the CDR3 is TGCGCCAGCAGTGGAGAGACAGGGAACAACCAAGAGACCCAGTACTTC.

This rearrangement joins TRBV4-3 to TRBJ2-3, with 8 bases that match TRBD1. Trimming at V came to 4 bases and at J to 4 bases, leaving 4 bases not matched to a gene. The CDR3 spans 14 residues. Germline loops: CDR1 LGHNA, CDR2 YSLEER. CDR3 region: CASSRGQGPDTQYF. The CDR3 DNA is TGCGCCAGCAGCCGCGGACAGGGCCCAGATACGCAGTATTTT.

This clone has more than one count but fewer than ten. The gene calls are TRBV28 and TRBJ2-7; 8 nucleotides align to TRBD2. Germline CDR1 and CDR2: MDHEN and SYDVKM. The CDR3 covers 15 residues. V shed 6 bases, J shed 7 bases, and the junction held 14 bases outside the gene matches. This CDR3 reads CASSPRLASMGEQYF. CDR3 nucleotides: TGTGCCAGCAGCCCCCGACTAGCGAGCATGGGAGAGCAGTACTTC.

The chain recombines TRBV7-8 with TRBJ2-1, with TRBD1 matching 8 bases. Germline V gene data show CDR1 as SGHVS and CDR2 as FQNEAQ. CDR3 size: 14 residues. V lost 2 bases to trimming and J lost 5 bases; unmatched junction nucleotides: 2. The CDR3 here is CASSLLDRDNEQFF. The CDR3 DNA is TGTGCCAGCAGCTTATTGGACAGGGACAATGAGCAGTTCTTC.

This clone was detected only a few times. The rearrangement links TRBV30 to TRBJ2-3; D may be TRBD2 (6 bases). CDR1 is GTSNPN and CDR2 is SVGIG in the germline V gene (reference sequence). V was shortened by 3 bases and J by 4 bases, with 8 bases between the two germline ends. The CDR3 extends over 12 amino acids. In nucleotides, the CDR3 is TGTGCCTGGAGACGGGACTCAGATACGCAGTATTTT. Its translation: CAWRRDSDTQYF.

This CDR3 reads CAWTLSTGYNEQFF. The CDR3 DNA reads TGTGCCTGGACTCTAAGTACCGGCTACAATGAGCAGTTCTTC. This chain joins TRBV30 and TRBJ2-1; the D is unclear. Germline-derived CDR1 and CDR2 are GTSNPN and SVGIG (reference sequence). Trimming took off 4 bases at V and 3 bases at J, with 13 bases between the two ends. The CDR3 covers 14 residues.

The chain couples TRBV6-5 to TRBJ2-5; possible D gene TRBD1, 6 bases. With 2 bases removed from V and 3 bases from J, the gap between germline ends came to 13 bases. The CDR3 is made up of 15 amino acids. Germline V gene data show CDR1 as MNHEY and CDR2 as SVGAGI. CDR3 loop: CASSYATGMEETQYF. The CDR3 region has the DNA TGTGCCAGCAGTTACGCCACAGGGATGGAAGAGACCCAGTACTTC.

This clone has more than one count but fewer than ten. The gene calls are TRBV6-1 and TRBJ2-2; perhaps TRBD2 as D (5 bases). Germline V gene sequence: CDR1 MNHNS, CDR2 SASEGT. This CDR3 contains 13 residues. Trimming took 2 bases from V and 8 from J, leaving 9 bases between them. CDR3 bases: TGTGCCAGCAGTGAAAAGCCGGGAGGGGAGCTGTTTTTT. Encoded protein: CASSEKPGGELFF.

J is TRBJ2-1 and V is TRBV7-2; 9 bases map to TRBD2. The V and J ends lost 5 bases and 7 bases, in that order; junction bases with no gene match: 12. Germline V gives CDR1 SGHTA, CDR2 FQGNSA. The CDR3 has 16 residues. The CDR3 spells CASSPRSGGSQNEQFF. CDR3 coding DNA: TGTGCCAGCAGCCCCAGGAGCGGGGGGAGTCAGAATGAGCAGTTCTTC.

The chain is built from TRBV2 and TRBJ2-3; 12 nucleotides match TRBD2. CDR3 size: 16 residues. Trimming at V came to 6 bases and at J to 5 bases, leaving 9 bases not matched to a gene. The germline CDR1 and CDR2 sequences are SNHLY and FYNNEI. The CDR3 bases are TGTGCCAGCAGCTCCCGGTGGGGACTAGCGGGAGATACGCAGTATTTT. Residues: CASSSRWGLAGDTQYF.

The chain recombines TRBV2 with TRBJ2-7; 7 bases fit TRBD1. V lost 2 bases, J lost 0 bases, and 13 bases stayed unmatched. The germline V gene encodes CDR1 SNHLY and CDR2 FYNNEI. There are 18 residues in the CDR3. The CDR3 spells CASSERSSWDSNSYEQYF. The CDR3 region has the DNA TGTGCCAGCAGTGAACGATCGAGTTGGGACAGCAACTCCTACGAGCAGTACTTC. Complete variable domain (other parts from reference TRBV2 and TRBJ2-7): EPEVTQTPSHQVTQMGQEVILRCVPISNHLYFYWYRQILGQKVEFLVSFYNNEISEKSEIFDDQFSVERPDGSNFTLKIRSTKLEDSAMYFCASSERSSWDSNSYEQYFGPGTRLTVT.